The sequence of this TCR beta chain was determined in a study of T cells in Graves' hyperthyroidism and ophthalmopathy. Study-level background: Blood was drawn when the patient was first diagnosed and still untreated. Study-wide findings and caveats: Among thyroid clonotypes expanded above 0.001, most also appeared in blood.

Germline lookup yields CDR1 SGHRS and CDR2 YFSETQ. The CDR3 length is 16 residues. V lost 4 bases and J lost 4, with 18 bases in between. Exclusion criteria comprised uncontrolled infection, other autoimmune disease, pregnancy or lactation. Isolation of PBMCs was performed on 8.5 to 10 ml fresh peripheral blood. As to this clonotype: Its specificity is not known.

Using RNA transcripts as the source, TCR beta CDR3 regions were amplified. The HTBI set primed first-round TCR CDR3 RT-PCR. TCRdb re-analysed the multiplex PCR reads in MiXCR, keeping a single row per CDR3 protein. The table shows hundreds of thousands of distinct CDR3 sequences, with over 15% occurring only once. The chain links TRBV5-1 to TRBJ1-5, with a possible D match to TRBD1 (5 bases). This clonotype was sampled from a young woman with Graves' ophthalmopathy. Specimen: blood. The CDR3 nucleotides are TGCGCCAGCAGCCTGGGACCGGGACTGGGTAATCAGCCCCAGCATTTT. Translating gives CASSLGPGLGNQPQHF.